A selection of T cell receptor beta chains follows, all from one sample in a study of blood T cell repertoires in COVID-19. Sequencing used immunoSEQ multiplex PCR; TCRdb keeps in-frame clones, though not all of them. The sample gives some 110,000 clones, roughly 90% of which show up once; approximately 2% is in the top ten. Material: peripheral blood. The receptors originated from a man in his fifties with COVID-19, enrolled during active disease. The CDR3 runs from the conserved cysteine through the conserved F or W.

TRBJ2-7 TRBV3-1/TRBV3-2 CASSQDLTASYEQYF
TRBJ2-1 TRBV7-3 CASSLTSYNEQFF
TRBJ2-7 TRBV6-2/TRBV6-3 CASSGFNRVTSGSYEQYF
TRBJ2-1 TRBV24-1 CATSGSSGSYEQFF
TRBJ2-3 TRBV6-4 CASRGQGTTDTQYF
TRBJ2-1 TRBV15 CATSRDSFSYNEQFF
TRBJ2-1 TRBV4-2 CASSRNLAGDVNEQFF
TRBJ2-1 TRBV19 CASSIGDSTIRNEQFF
TRBJ2-2 TRBV27 CCGRDKNTGELFF
TRBJ2-7 TRBV11-2 CASSLGGDRGHEQYF
TRBJ1-4 TRBV9 CASSVNVGGGDEKLFF
TRBJ1-1 TRBV19 CASSIARGGTEAFF
TRBJ1-3 TRBV5-5 CASSLSPLDTIYF
TRBJ1-1 TRBV6-2/TRBV6-3 CASSREGQPSTEAFF
TRBJ1-4 TRBV29-1 CSVTGGAANEKLFF
TRBJ2-1 TRBV11-2 CASSLFGVGNEQFF
TRBJ2-2 TRBV7-2 CASSWDYPNTGELFF
TRBJ2-1 TRBV7-2 CASSLVWGPNEQFF
TRBJ2-1 TRBV6-1 CASSEVMGQGGLARPFF
TRBJ2-1 TRBV9 CASSVGVQGNEQFF
TRBJ1-2 TRBV5-1 CASSLQGPDYGYTF
TRBJ1-6 TRBV30 CAWRPQGGSYNSPLHF
TRBJ1-5 TRBV6-1 CASSERSPLGTGFNQPQHF
TRBJ2-3 TRBV5-1 CASSLYSGADTQYF
TRBJ2-5 TRBV6-5 CASSLEGTGISETQYF
TRBJ1-5 TRBV19 CASSIGRWANSNQPQHF
TRBJ2-2 TRBV28 CASSLSQGANTGELFF
TRBJ2-7 TRBV7-9 CASSLGGLAGHEQYF
TRBJ2-4 TRBV4-3 CASSQDFGQGADIQYF
TRBJ2-3 TRBV7-2 CASSRDRGTDTQYF
TRBJ2-3 TRBV4-3 CASSQGTGGPLFSTDTQYF
TRBJ2-5 TRBV7-3 CASSFGQGETQYF
TRBJ1-1 TRBV2 CASLSTADTEAFF
TRBJ2-5 TRBV6-5 CASTLVVRETQYF
TRBJ2-2 TRBV9 CASSVGSGGGELFF
TRBJ2-3 TRBV6-5 CASSYSSSTDTQYF
TRBJ2-3 TRBV9 CASSAQGRDTQYF
TRBJ2-3 TRBV6-5 CASSTGGGTDTQYF
TRBJ1-2 TRBV6-5 CASSYTPFGTGGGYTF
TRBJ2-3 TRBV6-5 CASSPQGASTDTQYF
TRBJ1-2 TRBV28 CASRGQGGNYGYTF
TRBJ2-2 TRBV6-5 CATGDRLPGELFF
TRBJ1-1 TRBV19 CASSIVEKSNTEAFF
TRBJ2-1 TRBV7-2 CASSSSRLAGYNEQFF
TRBJ1-2 TRBV21-1 CASSGRRGNYGYTF
TRBJ2-2 TRBV11-2 CASSIRAGGARQNTGELFF
TRBJ1-2 TRBV18 CASSFTDNSNYGYTF
TRBJ1-6 TRBV5-4 CASSLADRLTLHF
TRBJ2-3 TRBV7-9 CASSYQADTQYF
TRBJ1-1 TRBV11-3 CASSFGGDTEAFF
TRBJ2-1 TRBV27 CASSLRLGTSGYNEQFF
TRBJ2-2 TRBV27 CASSLGPAGTGELFF
TRBJ2-3 TRBV6-5 CASSGFTDTQYF
TRBJ2-7 TRBV12-3/TRBV12-4 CASSLASVGAYF
TRBJ2-5 TRBV24-1 CATSDLGGTGDQETQYF
TRBJ1-4 TRBV9 CASSVGGLNEKLFF